These 12 T cell receptor beta chains were all obtained from the same sample, sequenced in a study of Ad26.COV2.S vaccination and SARS-CoV-2 variants. The method was immunoSEQ multiplex PCR; TCRdb's version includes in-frame clones alone and lacks a portion of them. The table has roughly 400,000 clones, about 90% seen once. Treatment here: about 20 received Ad26.COV2.S at low or high dose, single or two shots; five or six received placebo; per-sample allocation not given. Day 63 following the first vaccine or placebo injection was when the samples were taken. The source was peripheral blood, collected in a trial of Ad26.COV2.S vaccine versus placebo. The receptors originated from a person between 18 and 65 years old who received the Ad26.COV2.S COVID-19 vaccine or a placebo.

This clone occurred a few times. The chain carries TRBV11-3 and TRBJ2-1; the match to TRBD2 covers 12 bases. The junction had 10 bases not matched to a gene; V was cut back by 4 bases and J by 9 bases. Germline loops: CDR1 SGHNT, CDR2 YENEEA. The CDR3 contains 16 residues. The CDR3 DNA is TGTGCCAGCAGCTCTCTAGCGGGAGGGCCTTTTGGTGAGCAGTTCTTC. Translating it yields CASSSLAGGPFGEQFF.

This clone was counted a few times. The rearrangement links TRBV7-2 to TRBJ2-2; 10 bases align to TRBD1. Germline V gene sequence: CDR1 SGHTA, CDR2 FQGNSA. The ends lost 1 base at V and 7 bases at J; junction bases unmatched: 3. The length of the CDR3 is 15 residues. This CDR3 is CASSLETGGIGELFF. Written as DNA, the CDR3 is TGTGCCAGCAGCTTAGAGACAGGGGGCATCGGGGAGCTGTTTTTT.

The chain recombines TRBV6-1 with TRBJ2-5; TRBD2 matches at 14 bases. The CDR3 is 17 amino acids. Germline-derived CDR1 and CDR2 are MNHNS and SASEGT. Unmatched junction bases numbered 5, after V lost 4 bases and J lost 1 base. Here the CDR3 reads CASSGLAGGPGQETQYF. The CDR3 DNA follows: TGTGCCAGCAGTGGACTAGCGGGAGGGCCAGGCCAAGAGACCCAGTACTTC.

The CDR3, as DNA: TGTGCCAGCAGCCGCCACCAGGCTAGCACAGATACGCAGTATTTT. The encoded protein is CASSRHQASTDTQYF. The J gene is TRBJ2-3, the V gene TRBV7-3; D unresolved. Trimming pared 5 bases from V and 0 bases from J, leaving 12 bases between. The CDR3 runs to 15 residues. Looked up from germline, CDR1 is SGHTA and CDR2 is FQGTGA.

This clone was counted a few times. The V call is TRBV7-9, the J call TRBJ1-2; D is uncertain. The CDR3 covers 14 residues. The V and J ends lost 1 base and 3 bases respectively, with 9 bases between them. Germline V gene data show CDR1 as SEHNR and CDR2 as FQNEAQ (reference sequence). As DNA, the CDR3 is TGTGCCAGCAGCTTAGGTAGATTTGACTATGGCTACACCTTC. This gives the protein CASSLGRFDYGYTF.

The gene calls are TRBV27 and TRBJ2-1, with 7 positions matching TRBD2. The V gene's germline CDR1 is MNHEY and CDR2 SMNVEV (reference sequence). J gave up 9 bases and V 6 bases, and 17 bases lay outside the gene matches. The CDR3 has 16 residues. The CDR3, as DNA: TGTGCCAGCAGAGCCCTTCGTGGCGGGAGTAAGATTGAGCAGTTCTTC. Residues: CASRALRGGSKIEQFF.

The V gene is TRBV19, the J gene TRBJ2-3; no reliable D call. The CDR3 has 14 residues. The V and J ends lost 3 bases and 6 bases respectively, with 13 bases between them. Germline CDR1 and CDR2: LNHDA and SQIVND (reference sequence). The CDR3 DNA follows: TGTGCCAGTAGTATGCGCCCAGTCACCGATACGCAGTATTTT. Its translation is CASSMRPVTDTQYF.

This chain joins TRBV7-2 and TRBJ2-3, with unresolved D. The germline V gene encodes CDR1 SGHTA and CDR2 FQGNSA. CDR3 size: 14 residues. The germline V and J ends were trimmed by 5 bases and 0 bases, with 9 bases remaining between them. The CDR3 region has the DNA TGTGCCAGCAGCCTACAGATAAGCACAGATACGCAGTATTTT. It encodes CASSLQISTDTQYF.

The genes are TRBV6-2 or TRBV6-3 and TRBJ2-5, with D possibly TRBD1 on 6 matching bases. V lost 2 bases and J lost 1, with 8 bases in between. CDR1 is MNHEY and CDR2 is SVGEGT in the germline V gene. There are 14 residues in the CDR3. Written as DNA, the CDR3 is TGTGCCAGCAGTTACCCGGACAGCCAAGAGACCCAGTACTTC. Translation gives CASSYPDSQETQYF.

The chain employs TRBV7-8 and TRBJ2-7; D gene ambiguous. The CDR3 runs 11 residues. The V and J ends lost 5 bases and 6 bases respectively, with 8 bases between them. CDR1 and CDR2 from the germline V gene are SGHVS and FQNEAQ. The CDR3 sequence: CASSLSLEQYF. Here the CDR3 DNA reads TGTGCCAGCAGCCTTAGCCTCGAGCAGTACTTC.

The V call is TRBV5-6, the J call TRBJ2-5; 9 nucleotides agree with TRBD1. V lost 7 bases and J lost 4; bases outside the gene matches: 11. The CDR3 covers 15 residues. Germline CDR1 SGHDT, CDR2 YYEEEE. The CDR3 DNA is TGTGCCAGCGTAGGGCGAATGGGACAGGGAGAGACCCAGTACTTC. This sequence encodes CASVGRMGQGETQYF.

V usage is TRBV18 and J usage is TRBJ2-1; D is possibly TRBD1 (6 bases). The V gene lost 4 bases and the J gene lost 4 bases, with 14 bases spanning the gap. Germline V gene data show CDR1 as KGHSH and CDR2 as LQKENI. CDR3 size: 15 residues. The DNA of the CDR3 is TGTGCCAGCTCACGAGGACAGAACCAATACAATGAGCAGTTCTTC. This translates into CASSRGQNQYNEQFF.